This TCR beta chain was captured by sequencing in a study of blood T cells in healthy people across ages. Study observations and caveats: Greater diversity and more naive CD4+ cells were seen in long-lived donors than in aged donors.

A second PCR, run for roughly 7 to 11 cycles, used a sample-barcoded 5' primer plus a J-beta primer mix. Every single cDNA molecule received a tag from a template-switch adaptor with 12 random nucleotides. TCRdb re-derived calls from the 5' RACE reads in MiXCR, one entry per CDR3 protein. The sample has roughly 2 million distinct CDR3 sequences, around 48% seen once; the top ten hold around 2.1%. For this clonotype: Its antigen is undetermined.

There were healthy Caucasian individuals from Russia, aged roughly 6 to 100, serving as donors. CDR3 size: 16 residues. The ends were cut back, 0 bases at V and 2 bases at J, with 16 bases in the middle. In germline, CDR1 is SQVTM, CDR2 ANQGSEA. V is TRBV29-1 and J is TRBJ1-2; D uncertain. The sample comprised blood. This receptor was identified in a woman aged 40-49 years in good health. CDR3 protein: CSVEDLNPAVNYGYTF. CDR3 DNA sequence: TGCAGCGTTGAAGATCTCAACCCGGCGGTAAACTATGGCTACACCTTC.